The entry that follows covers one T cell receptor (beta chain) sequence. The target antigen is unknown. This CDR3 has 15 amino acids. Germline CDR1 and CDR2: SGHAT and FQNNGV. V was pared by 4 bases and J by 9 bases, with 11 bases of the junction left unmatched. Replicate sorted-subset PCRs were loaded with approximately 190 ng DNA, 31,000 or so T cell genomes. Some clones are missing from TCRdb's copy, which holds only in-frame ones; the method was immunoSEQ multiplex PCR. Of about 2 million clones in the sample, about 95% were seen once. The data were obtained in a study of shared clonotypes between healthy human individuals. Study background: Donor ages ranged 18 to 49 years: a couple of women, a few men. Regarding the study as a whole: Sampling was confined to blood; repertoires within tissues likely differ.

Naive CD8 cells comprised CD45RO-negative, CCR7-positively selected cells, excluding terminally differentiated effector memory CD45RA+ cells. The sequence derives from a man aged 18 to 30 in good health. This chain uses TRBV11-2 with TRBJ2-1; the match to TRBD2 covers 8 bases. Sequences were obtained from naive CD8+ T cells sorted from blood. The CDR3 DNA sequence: TGTGCCAGCAGCTCTGGACTAGCAGAGACCGCTGAGCAGTTCTTC. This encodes CASSSGLAETAEQFF.